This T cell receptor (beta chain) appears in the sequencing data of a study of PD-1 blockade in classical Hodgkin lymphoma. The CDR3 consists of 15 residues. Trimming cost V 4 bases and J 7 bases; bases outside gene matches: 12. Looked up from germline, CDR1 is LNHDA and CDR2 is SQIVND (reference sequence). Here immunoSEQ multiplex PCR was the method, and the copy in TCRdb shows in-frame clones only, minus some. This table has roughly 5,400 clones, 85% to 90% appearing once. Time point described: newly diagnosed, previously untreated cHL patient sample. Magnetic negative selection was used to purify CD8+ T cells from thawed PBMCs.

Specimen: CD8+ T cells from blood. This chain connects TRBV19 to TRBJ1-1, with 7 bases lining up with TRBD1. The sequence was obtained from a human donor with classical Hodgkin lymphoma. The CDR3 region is CASSTTPTGTVEAFF. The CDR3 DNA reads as TGTGCCAGTAGTACTACCCCGACAGGGACCGTTGAAGCTTTCTTT.